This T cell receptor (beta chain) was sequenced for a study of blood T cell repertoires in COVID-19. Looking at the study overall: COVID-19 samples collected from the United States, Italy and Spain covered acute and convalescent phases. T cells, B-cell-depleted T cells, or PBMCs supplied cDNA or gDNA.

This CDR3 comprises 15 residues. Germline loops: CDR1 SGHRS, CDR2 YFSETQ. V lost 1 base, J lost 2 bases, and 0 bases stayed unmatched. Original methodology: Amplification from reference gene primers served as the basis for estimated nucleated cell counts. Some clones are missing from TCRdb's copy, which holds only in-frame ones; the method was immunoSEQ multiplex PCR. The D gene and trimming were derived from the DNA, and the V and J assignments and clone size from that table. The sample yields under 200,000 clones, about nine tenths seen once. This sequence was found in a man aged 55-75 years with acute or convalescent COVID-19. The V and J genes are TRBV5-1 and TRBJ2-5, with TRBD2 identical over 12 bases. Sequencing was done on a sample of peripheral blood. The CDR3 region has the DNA TGCGCCAGCAGCTTGCTAGCGGGGGGGCAAGAGACCCAGTACTTC. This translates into CASSLLAGGQETQYF. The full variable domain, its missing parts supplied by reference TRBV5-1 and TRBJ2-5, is KAGVTQTPRYLIKTRGQQVTLSCSPISGHRSVSWYQQTPGQGLQFLFEYFSETQRNKGNFPGRFSGRQFSNSRSEMNVSTLELGDSALYLCASSLLAGGQETQYFGPGTRLLVL.